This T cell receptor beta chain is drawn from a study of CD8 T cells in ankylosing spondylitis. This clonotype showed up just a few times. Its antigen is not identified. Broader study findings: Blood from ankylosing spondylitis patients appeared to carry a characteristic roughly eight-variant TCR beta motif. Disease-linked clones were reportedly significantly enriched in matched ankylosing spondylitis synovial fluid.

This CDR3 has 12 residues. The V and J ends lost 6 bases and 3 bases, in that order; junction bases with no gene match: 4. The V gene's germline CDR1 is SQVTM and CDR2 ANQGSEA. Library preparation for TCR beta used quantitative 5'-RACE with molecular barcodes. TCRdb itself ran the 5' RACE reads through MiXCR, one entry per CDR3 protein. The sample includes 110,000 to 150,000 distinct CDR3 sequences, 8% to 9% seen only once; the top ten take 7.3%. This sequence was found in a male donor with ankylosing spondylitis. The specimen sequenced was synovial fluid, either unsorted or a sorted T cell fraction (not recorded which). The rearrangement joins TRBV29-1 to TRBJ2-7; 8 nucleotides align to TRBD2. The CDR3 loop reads CSVGTSVYEQYF. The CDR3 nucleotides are TGCAGCGTCGGGACTAGTGTCTACGAGCAGTACTTC.